The 22 T cell receptor beta chains below come from one sample, sequenced in a study of cytomegalovirus exposure and HLA in healthy donors. Profiled with immunoSEQ multiplex PCR; TCRdb holds only in-frame clones, not every one. The sample contains 130,000 or so clones, under 90% of which appear only once. Sequenced material: PBMCs. The source is a man aged 30-40 years in good health and CMV-seronegative.

The chain has TRBV6-6 and TRBJ1-5; TRBD1 matches at 8 bases. J gave up 2 bases and V 2 bases, and 2 bases lay outside the gene matches. Germline V lookup: CDR1 MNHNY, CDR2 SVGAGI (reference sequence). The CDR3 is 15 amino acids. The CDR3: CASSYAGGGNQPQHF. The CDR3 DNA reads as TGTGCCAGCAGTTACGCAGGGGGCGGCAATCAGCCCCAGCATTTT.

V is TRBV2 and J is TRBJ2-2; 8 bases align to TRBD1. In germline, CDR1 is SNHLY, CDR2 FYNNEI. J was trimmed by 6 bases and V by 7 bases; bases with no gene match: 4. CDR3 size: 13 residues. The CDR3 nucleotides read TGTGCCAGCAATCGGGACAGGTCCGGGGAGCTGTTTTTT. It encodes CASNRDRSGELFF.

The chain links TRBV4-1 to TRBJ2-7, with 8 bases fitting TRBD1. The CDR3 length is 16 residues. The trim removed 1 base at V and 6 bases at J, leaving 11 bases unmatched. Germline CDR1 is MGHRA and CDR2 is YSYEKL. CDR3 in amino acids: CASSQVLGQGEVEQYF. CDR3 coding DNA: TGCGCCAGCAGCCAAGTCCTCGGACAGGGTGAGGTCGAGCAGTACTTC.

This clone was counted between two and nine times. The chain joins TRBV7-2 to TRBJ2-1, with 8 bases fitting TRBD2. V lost 5 bases, J lost 7 bases, and 10 bases stayed unmatched. The germline V gene has CDR1 SGHTA and CDR2 FQGNSA. The CDR3 extends over 15 amino acids. The CDR3 is CASSPRGGRWNEQFF. The DNA for the CDR3 is TGTGCCAGCAGCCCACGGGGGGGCCGATGGAATGAGCAGTTCTTC.

This sequence joins TRBV10-1 and TRBJ2-7, with a possible D match to TRBD1 (6 bases). V was shortened by 6 bases and J by 6 bases, with 15 bases between the two germline ends. CDR1 and CDR2 (germline): WNHNN, SYGVQD (reference sequence). The CDR3 covers 13 residues. The CDR3 DNA reads TGCGCCAGCAGCGACTCTGGGGGCGGCGAGCAGTACTTC. Translating it yields CASSDSGGGEQYF.

The rearrangement links TRBV6-6 to TRBJ1-2, with D possibly matching TRBD1 (6 bases). Germline CDR1 and CDR2: MNHNY and SVGAGI (reference sequence). The CDR3 covers 14 residues. V lost 6 bases and J 0 bases, leaving 11 bases between the germline ends. The CDR3 sequence: CASRRGGANYGYTF. CDR3 bases: TGTGCCAGCAGGAGAGGGGGAGCTAACTATGGCTACACCTTC.

The chain couples TRBV5-1 to TRBJ2-3; 11 bases align to TRBD2. V lost 3 bases to trimming and J lost 2 bases; unmatched junction nucleotides: 8. The CDR3 contains 17 residues. From germline, CDR1 is SGHRS and CDR2 YFSETQ. CDR3 loop: CASSWETSGEVTDTQYF. CDR3 DNA: TGCGCCAGCAGCTGGGAGACTAGCGGGGAGGTCACAGATACGCAGTATTTT.

This chain links TRBV19 with TRBJ1-3; perhaps TRBD1 as D (6 bases). Germline lookup yields CDR1 LNHDA and CDR2 SQIVND (reference sequence). V dropped 9 bases and J dropped 0 bases, with 12 bases sitting between them. The CDR3 covers 14 residues. This chain's CDR3 is CASKNRDSGNTIYF. CDR3 nucleotides: TGTGCCAGCAAGAACAGGGACTCTGGAAACACCATATATTTT.

The chain's CDR3 is CSATGGSSGNTIYF. The DNA for the CDR3 is TGCAGCGCAACAGGGGGCTCCTCTGGAAACACCATATATTTT. The chain employs TRBV29-1 and TRBJ1-3; 9 positions match TRBD1. Germline V gives CDR1 SQVTM, CDR2 ANQGSEA. The CDR3 has 14 amino acids. The V gene end was trimmed by 7 bases and the J gene end by 0 bases; junction bases not matched to a gene: 4.

The rearrangement links TRBV5-6 to TRBJ2-7, with 9 nucleotides matching TRBD2. The CDR3 sequence is 15 residues long. The J segment lost 2 bases and the V segment lost 4 bases, leaving 7 bases of the junction unmatched. Looked up from germline, CDR1 is SGHDT and CDR2 is YYEEEE. Here the CDR3 DNA reads TGTGCCAGCAGCCTCCTAGCGGGGATAGCCTACGAGCAGTACTTC. Translation gives CASSLLAGIAYEQYF.

V and J are TRBV9 and TRBJ2-2, with 10 bases aligning to TRBD1. Unmatched junction bases numbered 2, after V lost 0 bases and J lost 3 bases. This CDR3 comprises 16 residues. Germline CDR1 and CDR2: SGDLS and YYNGEE. The CDR3 reads CASSVGTGGYTGELFF. For the CDR3, the DNA is TGTGCCAGCAGCGTAGGGACAGGGGGATACACCGGGGAGCTGTTTTTT.

This chain links TRBV19 with TRBJ2-6; D remains ambiguous. This CDR3 is 15 amino acids long. Germline values: CDR1 LNHDA, CDR2 SQIVND (reference sequence). Trimming removed 6 bases at V and 0 bases at J, with 9 bases between. The CDR3 DNA sequence: TGTGCCAGTAGACTAAGCAGCTCTGGGGCCAACGTCCTGACTTTC. Amino acid sequence: CASRLSSSGANVLTF.

The rearrangement joins TRBV10-3 to TRBJ1-2; tentative D call: TRBD1 (6 bases). V was clipped by 7 bases and J by 12 bases, with 24 bases between them. CDR3 length equals 14 residues. Germline V gene lookup returns CDR1 ENHRY and CDR2 SYGVKD. CDR3 sequence: CAITEMNRDPGDTF. The DNA for the CDR3 is TGTGCCATCACCGAAATGAACAGGGACCCCGGGGACACCTTC.

The chain is built from TRBV5-1 and TRBJ1-1; maybe TRBD1 (6 bases). The CDR3 has 13 amino acids. Germline values: CDR1 SGHRS, CDR2 YFSETQ. V was clipped by 7 bases and J by 5 bases, with 15 bases between them. In DNA, the CDR3 is TGCGCCAGCGGGCGCAGGGGTGGGACTGAAGCTTTCTTT. It translates to CASGRRGGTEAFF.

V gene TRBV4-2 combines with J gene TRBJ2-5, with TRBD1 matching over 7 bases. The V gene end was trimmed by 4 bases and the J gene end by 0 bases; junction bases not matched to a gene: 2. This CDR3 comprises 14 residues. The V gene's germline CDR1 is LGHNA and CDR2 YNFKEQ. The CDR3 DNA sequence: TGTGCCAGCAGCCGTACAGGGGACCAAGAGACCCAGTACTTC. This gives the protein CASSRTGDQETQYF.

V is TRBV2 and J is TRBJ1-1; the match to TRBD1 covers 8 bases. This CDR3 comprises 13 residues. J was trimmed by 3 bases and V by 5 bases; bases with no gene match: 2. The V gene's germline CDR1 is SNHLY and CDR2 FYNNEI. CDR3 residues: CASSPQGDTEAFF. The CDR3, as DNA: TGTGCCAGCAGTCCACAGGGGGACACTGAAGCTTTCTTT.

The chain is built from TRBV5-1 and TRBJ2-1; D may be TRBD2 (6 bases). V lost 4 bases and J lost 7, with 12 bases in between. Germline-derived CDR1 and CDR2 are SGHRS and YFSETQ. This CDR3 spans 13 amino acids. DNA for the CDR3: TGCGCCAGCAGCGCTGGGACTGCGAATGAGCAGTTCTTC. Translating gives CASSAGTANEQFF.

The count of this clone is one. The chain recombines TRBV27 with TRBJ1-1; D uncertain. The germline gives CDR1 MNHEY, CDR2 SMNVEV (reference sequence). The ends were cut back, 4 bases at V and 0 bases at J, with 6 bases in the middle. This CDR3 has 13 amino acids. CDR3 sequence reads: CASSSVMNTEAFF. For the CDR3, the DNA is TGTGCCAGCAGTTCAGTCATGAACACTGAAGCTTTCTTT.

This rearrangement joins TRBV9 to TRBJ2-7; D might be TRBD2 (6 bases). The CDR3 consists of 13 residues. The V end lost 2 bases, the J end lost 4 bases, and 10 bases lay between the germline ends. The germline V gene encodes CDR1 SGDLS and CDR2 YYNGEE. The CDR3 loop reads CASSVVGGYEQYF. CDR3 bases: TGTGCCAGCAGCGTTGTGGGGGGTTACGAGCAGTACTTC.

This clone was seen a single time. This chain joins TRBV7-2 and TRBJ1-3, with 8 nucleotides matching TRBD1. CDR1 is SGHTA and CDR2 is FQGNSA in the germline V gene. The V and J ends lost 5 bases and 2 bases, in that order; junction bases with no gene match: 8. CDR3 size: 16 residues. The CDR3 bases are TGTGCCAGCAGCCAACGTACGACAGGGGCTGGAAACACCATATATTTT. Its translation: CASSQRTTGAGNTIYF.

The CDR3 is CASSQHSGGAVYEQYF. For the CDR3, the DNA is TGCGCCAGCAGCCAACATAGCGGGGGGGCCGTGTACGAGCAGTACTTC. The J gene is TRBJ2-7, the V gene TRBV4-3; 11 bases match TRBD2. V shed 2 bases, J shed 4 bases, and the junction held 7 bases outside the gene matches. The CDR3 sequence is 16 residues long. The germline gives CDR1 LGHNA, CDR2 YSLEER.

The chain has TRBV28 and TRBJ1-5; 9 bases fit TRBD1. The V segment lost 8 bases and the J segment 6 bases; nucleotides outside the gene matches: 5. The germline CDR1 and CDR2 sequences are MDHEN and SYDVKM. This CDR3 has 13 amino acids. The CDR3 DNA reads TGTGCCAGCGGACAGGGGTTAGGTCAGCCCCAGCATTTT. It translates to CASGQGLGQPQHF.